A selection of T cell receptor beta chains follows, all from one sample in a study of blood T cells in healthy people across ages. TCRdb re-derived calls from the 5' RACE reads in MiXCR, one entry per CDR3 protein. This table holds 980,000 or so distinct CDR3 sequences, around 48% found once. The sample was blood. The receptors were sampled from a man between 25 and 39 years old in good health. Each CDR3 is given with its conserved first and last residue. The D gene is left open where the match is weak. Size values are once, few and many counts, or a class for expanded clones, and some rows have none.

CASSAGTVNSPLHF TGTGCCAGCAGCGCCGGGACAGTTAATTCACCCCTCCACTTT TRBV7-9 - TRBJ1-6 TRBD1
CANRVSGGGSYNEQFF TGTGCCAACAGGGTTAGCGGGGGGGGCTCCTACAATGAGCAGTTCTTC TRBV12-3/TRBV12-4 - TRBJ2-1 TRBD2
CASTGGTSGYEQYF TGTGCCAGCACCGGAGGAACTAGCGGATACGAGCAGTACTTC TRBV27 - TRBJ2-7 TRBD2
CASSIGVAKGYTF TGTGCCAGTAGTATAGGAGTTGCCAAAGGCTACACCTTC TRBV19 - TRBJ1-2 -
CAHLGGGAQNTEAFF TGTGCCCACCTCGGGGGAGGGGCTCAGAACACTGAAGCTTTCTTT TRBV28 - TRBJ1-1 -
CSARMGGGLEQFF TGCAGTGCTAGGATGGGGGGGGGCCTTGAGCAGTTCTTC TRBV20-1 few TRBJ2-1 -
CASSTDRGSDTQYF TGTGCCAGCAGTACAGACAGGGGGTCAGATACGCAGTATTTT TRBV6-5 few TRBJ2-3 TRBD1
CASSLDPGLGDKEQYF TGTGCTAGCAGCTTAGACCCCGGACTAGGGGACAAGGAGCAGTACTTC TRBV7-7 - TRBJ2-5 -
CAIRTGGTDTQYF TGTGCCATCAGGACAGGGGGAACAGATACGCAGTATTTT TRBV10-3 many TRBJ2-3 TRBD1
CASRTGNPGEQYF TGTGCCAGCAGGACAGGCAACCCAGGCGAGCAGTACTTC TRBV6-5 - TRBJ2-7 -
CSANARNRVEETQYF TGCAGTGCTAATGCACGAAACAGGGTTGAAGAGACCCAGTACTTC TRBV20-1 - TRBJ2-5 -
CASSLGSRISHGYTF TGTGCCAGCAGCTTAGGAAGCAGAATTTCTCATGGCTACACCTTC TRBV7-2 - TRBJ1-2 -
CASSSRDRVNNEQFF TGTGCCAGCAGCAGCCGGGACAGGGTTAACAATGAGCAGTTCTTC TRBV21-1 - TRBJ2-1 -
CAWSPISGGYEQYF TGTGCCTGGAGTCCGATTAGCGGGGGGTACGAGCAGTACTTC TRBV30 - TRBJ2-7 TRBD2
CASSSEGGPYNEQFF TGTGCCAGCAGCTCCGAAGGGGGACCCTACAATGAGCAGTTCTTC TRBV7-8 few TRBJ2-1 -
CSARDPLRVGTGELFF TGCAGTGCTAGAGACCCCCTGAGGGTCGGAACCGGGGAGCTGTTTTTT TRBV20-1 - TRBJ2-2 -
CASSDGGAGETQYF TGTGCCAGCAGCGATGGGGGGGCCGGAGAGACCCAGTACTTC TRBV9 - TRBJ2-5 -
CASSQARDYNPPLHF TGTGCCAGCAGCCAAGCTCGGGATTATAATCCACCCCTCCACTTT TRBV3-1 - TRBJ1-6 -
CASSPSTSEQFF TGTGCCAGCAGTCCCTCGACTAGTGAGCAGTTCTTC TRBV6-2/TRBV6-3 - TRBJ2-1 -
CASIQATGGLYGYTF TGTGCCAGCATACAAGCGACAGGGGGTCTCTATGGCTACACCTTC TRBV28 - TRBJ1-2 TRBD1
CASASRLGGFRTDTQYF TGTGCCAGCGCGTCTCGGCTGGGGGGCTTTCGCACAGATACGCAGTATTTT TRBV12-3/TRBV12-4 - TRBJ2-3 -
CAISERVEANVLTF TGTGCCATCAGTGAGAGGGTAGAGGCCAACGTCCTGACTTTC TRBV10-3 - TRBJ2-6 -
CASSAPPGNQPQHF TGTGCCAGCAGTGCCCCTCCCGGCAATCAGCCCCAGCATTTT TRBV2 few TRBJ1-5 -
CASSVEDSNQPQHF TGTGCCAGCAGCGTAGAGGACAGCAATCAGCCCCAGCATTTT TRBV9 - TRBJ1-5 -
CASSLTGFLGYTF TGTGCCAGCAGTCTGACAGGGTTCCTCGGCTACACCTTC TRBV28 few TRBJ1-2 TRBD1